Many counts were recorded for the clone carrying this TCR beta chain. Its target is not known. From RNA transcripts, TCR beta CDR3 regions were amplified. RT-PCR in the first round (using the HTBI primer set) targeted the TCR CDR3. TCRdb recomputed calls from the multiplex PCR reads with MiXCR, one row per CDR3 protein. The sample has 270,000 or so distinct CDR3 sequences, around 15% seen once; the top ten hold 30% to 35%. The data originate from a study of T cells in Graves' hyperthyroidism and ophthalmopathy. Trimming stripped 3 bases from V and 6 bases from J, with 14 bases between. The germline V gene has CDR1 SGHVS and CDR2 FNYEAQ. There are 14 residues in the CDR3. Study results and limitations: Most thyroid clonotypes expanded above 0.001 appeared in blood too. In validation, the model predicted ophthalmopathy. These predictions came a median roughly six months before onset.

The receptor was derived from a woman aged 50 to 60 with Graves' hyperthyroidism that later progressed to Graves' ophthalmopathy. The sequenced sample was blood. This chain links TRBV7-6 with TRBJ1-1; TRBD1 is a possible D gene (6 bases). The CDR3 DNA is TGTGCCAGCAGCTTGGGCCCGACAGGACCTGAAGCTTTCTTT. Amino acids: CASSLGPTGPEAFF.